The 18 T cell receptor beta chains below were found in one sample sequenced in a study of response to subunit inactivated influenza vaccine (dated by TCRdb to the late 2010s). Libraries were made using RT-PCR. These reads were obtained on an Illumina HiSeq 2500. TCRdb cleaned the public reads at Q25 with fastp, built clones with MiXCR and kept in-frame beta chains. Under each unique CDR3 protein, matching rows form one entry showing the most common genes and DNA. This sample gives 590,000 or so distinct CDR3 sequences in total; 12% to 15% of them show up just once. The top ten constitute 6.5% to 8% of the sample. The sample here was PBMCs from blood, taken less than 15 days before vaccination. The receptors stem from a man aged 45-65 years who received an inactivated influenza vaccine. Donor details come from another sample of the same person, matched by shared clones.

CDR3 bases: TGTGCCAGCAGCCAAGGAGGGACAGGGGATCAACGGCAGTACTTC. Translating gives CASSQGGTGDQRQYF. This rearrangement joins TRBV4-2 to TRBJ2-7; 10 nucleotides align to TRBD1. V gave up 1 base and J gave up 9 bases; unmatched junction bases: 9. The CDR3 totals 15 residues. Germline-derived CDR1 and CDR2 are LGHNA and YNFKEQ.

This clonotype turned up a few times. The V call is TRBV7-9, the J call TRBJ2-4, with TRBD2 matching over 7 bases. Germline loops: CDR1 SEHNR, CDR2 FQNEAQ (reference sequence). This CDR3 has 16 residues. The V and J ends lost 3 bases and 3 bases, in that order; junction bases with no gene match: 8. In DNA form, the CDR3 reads TGTGCCAGCAGCTTCGTGACGGCGGGAGTCAAAAACATTCAGTACTTC. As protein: CASSFVTAGVKNIQYF.

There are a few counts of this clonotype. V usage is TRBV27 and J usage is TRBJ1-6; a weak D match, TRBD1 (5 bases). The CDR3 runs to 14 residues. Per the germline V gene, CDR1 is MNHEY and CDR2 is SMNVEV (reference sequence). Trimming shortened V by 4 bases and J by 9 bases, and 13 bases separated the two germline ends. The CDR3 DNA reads TGTGCCAGCAGTTATTCAGAGACAGCTTCACCCCTCCACTTT. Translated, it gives CASSYSETASPLHF.

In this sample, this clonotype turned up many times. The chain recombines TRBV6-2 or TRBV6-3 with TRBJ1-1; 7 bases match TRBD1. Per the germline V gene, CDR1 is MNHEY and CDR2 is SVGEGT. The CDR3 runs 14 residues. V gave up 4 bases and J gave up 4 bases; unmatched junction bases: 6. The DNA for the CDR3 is TGTGCCAGCAGTTCGTCAGGGGGGATCACTGAAGCTTTCTTT. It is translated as CASSSSGGITEAFF.

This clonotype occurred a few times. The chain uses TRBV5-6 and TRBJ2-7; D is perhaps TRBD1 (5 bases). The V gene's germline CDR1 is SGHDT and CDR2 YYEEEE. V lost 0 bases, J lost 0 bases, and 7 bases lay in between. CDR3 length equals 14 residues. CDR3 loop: CASSLVRASYEQYF. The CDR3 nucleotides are TGTGCCAGCAGCTTGGTCAGGGCCTCCTACGAGCAGTACTTC.

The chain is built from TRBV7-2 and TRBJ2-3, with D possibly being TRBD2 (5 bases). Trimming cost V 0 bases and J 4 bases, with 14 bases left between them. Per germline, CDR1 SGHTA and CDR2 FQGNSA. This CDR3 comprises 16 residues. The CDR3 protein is CASSLAFTRGADTQYF. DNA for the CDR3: TGTGCCAGCAGCTTAGCGTTCACTAGAGGCGCAGATACGCAGTATTTT.

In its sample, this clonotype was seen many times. The CDR3 here is CAGAGNPGNTIYF. In nucleotides, the CDR3 is TGTGCCGGTGCAGGGAACCCTGGAAACACCATATATTTT. The gene calls are TRBV12-3 or TRBV12-4 and TRBJ1-3; D perhaps matches TRBD1 (5 bases). Trimming pared 11 bases from V and 2 bases from J, leaving 13 bases between. CDR3 length equals 13 residues.

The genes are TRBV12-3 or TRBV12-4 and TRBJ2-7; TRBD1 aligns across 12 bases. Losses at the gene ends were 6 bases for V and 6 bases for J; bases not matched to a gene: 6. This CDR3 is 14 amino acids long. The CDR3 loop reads CASRLGTGGAEQYF. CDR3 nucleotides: TGTGCCAGCAGGCTAGGGACAGGGGGCGCCGAGCAGTACTTC.

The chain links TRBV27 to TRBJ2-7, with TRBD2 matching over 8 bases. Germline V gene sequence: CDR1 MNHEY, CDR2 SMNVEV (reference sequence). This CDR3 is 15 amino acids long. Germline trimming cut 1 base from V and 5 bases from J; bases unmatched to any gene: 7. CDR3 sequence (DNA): TGTGCCAGCAGTTTATTATCCAGCGGGAGCGACGAGCAGTACTTC. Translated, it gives CASSLLSSGSDEQYF.

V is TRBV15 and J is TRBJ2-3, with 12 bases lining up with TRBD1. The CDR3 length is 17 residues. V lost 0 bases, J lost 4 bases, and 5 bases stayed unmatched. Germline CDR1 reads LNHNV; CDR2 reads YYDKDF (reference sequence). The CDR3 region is CATSRDRDRGRPDTQYF. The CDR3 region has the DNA TGTGCCACCAGCAGAGATCGGGACAGGGGGCGCCCAGATACGCAGTATTTT.

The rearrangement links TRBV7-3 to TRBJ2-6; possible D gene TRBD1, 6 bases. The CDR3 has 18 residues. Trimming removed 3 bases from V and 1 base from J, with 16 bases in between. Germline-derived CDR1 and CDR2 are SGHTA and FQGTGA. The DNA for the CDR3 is TGTGCCAGCAGCTTCCAACAGGGTTTGGGATCTGGGGCCAACGTCCTGACTTTC. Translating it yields CASSFQQGLGSGANVLTF.

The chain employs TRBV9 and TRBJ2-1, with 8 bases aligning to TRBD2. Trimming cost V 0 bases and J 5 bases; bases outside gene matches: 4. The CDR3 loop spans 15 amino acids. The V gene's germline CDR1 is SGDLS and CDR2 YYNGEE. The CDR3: CASSVDGGGNNEQFF. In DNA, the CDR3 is TGTGCCAGCAGCGTAGACGGCGGGGGGAACAATGAGCAGTTCTTC. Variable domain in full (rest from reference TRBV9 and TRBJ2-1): DSGVTQTPKHLITATGQRVTLRCSPRSGDLSVYWYQQSLDQGLQFLIQYYNGEERAKGNILERFSAQQFPDLHSELNLSSLELGDSALYFCASSVDGGGNNEQFFGPGTRLTVL.

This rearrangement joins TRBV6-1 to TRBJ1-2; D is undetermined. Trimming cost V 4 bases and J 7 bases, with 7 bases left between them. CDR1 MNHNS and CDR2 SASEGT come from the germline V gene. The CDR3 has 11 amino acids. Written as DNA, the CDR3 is TGTGCCAGCAGTGGAGGAATTGGCTACACCTTC. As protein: CASSGGIGYTF.

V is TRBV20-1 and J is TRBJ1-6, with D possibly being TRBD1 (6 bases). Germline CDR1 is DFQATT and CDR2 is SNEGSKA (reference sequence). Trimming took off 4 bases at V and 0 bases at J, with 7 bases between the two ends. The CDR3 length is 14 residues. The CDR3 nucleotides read TGCAGTGCTACGGACAGCTCCTATAATTCACCCCTCCACTTT. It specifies CSATDSSYNSPLHF.

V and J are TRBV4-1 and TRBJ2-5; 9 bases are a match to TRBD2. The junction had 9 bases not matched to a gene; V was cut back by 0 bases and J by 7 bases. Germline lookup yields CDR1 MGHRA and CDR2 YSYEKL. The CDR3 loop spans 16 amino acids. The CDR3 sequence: CASSQDEAGGPGTQYF. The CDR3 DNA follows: TGCGCCAGCAGCCAAGACGAGGCGGGGGGGCCGGGGACCCAGTACTTC.

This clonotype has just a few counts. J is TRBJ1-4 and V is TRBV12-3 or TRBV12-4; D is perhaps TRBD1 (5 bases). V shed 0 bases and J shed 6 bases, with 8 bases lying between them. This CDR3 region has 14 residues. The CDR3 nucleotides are TGTGCCAGCAGTTTAGCAGGGACGGATGAAAAACTGTTTTTT. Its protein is CASSLAGTDEKLFF.

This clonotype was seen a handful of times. Here the CDR3 DNA reads TGCAGTGCTGGCCGTGGGGTGGGGTTCTACAATGAGCAGTTCTTC. It codes for CSAGRGVGFYNEQFF. J is TRBJ2-1 and V is TRBV20-1; D not resolved. Germline V CDR1 and CDR2: DFQATT, SNEGSKA (reference sequence). V dropped 5 bases and J dropped 3 bases, with 17 bases sitting between them. The CDR3 contains 15 residues.

CDR3 protein: CASSLQGAAFYEQYF. The CDR3 DNA reads TGTGCCAGCAGCTTACAGGGGGCAGCCTTCTACGAGCAGTACTTC. The chain uses TRBV28 and TRBJ2-7, with 9 bases identical to TRBD1. CDR3 length: 15 amino acids. V lost 6 bases, J lost 3 bases, and 9 bases stayed unmatched. From germline, CDR1 is MDHEN and CDR2 SYDVKM.